This T cell receptor (beta chain) originates from a study of T cell responses to AZD1222 COVID-19 vaccine. CDR1 and CDR2 from the germline V gene are DFQATT and SNEGSKA (reference sequence). The germline V and J ends were trimmed by 5 bases and 10 bases, with 12 bases remaining between them. This CDR3 has 11 residues. Profiling relied on immunoSEQ multiplex PCR, and the TCRdb table lists in-frame clones only, not all of them. This sample has 90,000 to 150,000 clones, with about 90% found just once. This clone was detected once. The chain carries TRBV20-1 and TRBJ2-1; no definite D call. Here the sequenced sample was peripheral blood, taken on day 0 of AZD1222 vaccination. The TCR sequence derives from an adult in good health. This CDR3 is CSALLLSEQFF. As DNA, the CDR3 is TGCAGTGCTCTTCTTCTTAGCGAGCAGTTCTTC.